The 32 T cell receptor beta chains listed next were all sequenced from one sample in a study of T-cell reconstitution after alpha-beta-depleted transplantation in children. The TCRbeta library was prepared with unique molecular identifiers. TCRdb reprocessed the PCR reads via MiXCR and lists one record per CDR3 protein. Here the sample spans 280,000 or so distinct CDR3 sequences, approximately 10% being singletons. Source: peripheral blood, taken 180 days after TCRalphabeta/CD19-depleted stem cell transplant. The receptors derive from a male patient aged 2-15 years who had a stem cell transplant for chronic granulomatous disease, so the T cells may come from the graft donor.

In its sample, this clonotype was seen many times. J is TRBJ2-3 and V is TRBV20-1; 7 bases agree with TRBD2. The CDR3 consists of 12 residues. J was trimmed by 5 bases and V by 5 bases; bases with no gene match: 4. CDR1 is DFQATT and CDR2 is SNEGSKA in the germline V gene (reference sequence). CDR3 loop: CSARVAGDTQYF. The CDR3 bases are TGCAGTGCTCGGGTAGCGGGAGATACGCAGTATTTT.

For this clonotype: Possible read error: a much larger clone is one base away. This sequence joins TRBV5-8 and TRBJ2-2; 10 bases agree with TRBD2. The germline V gene encodes CDR1 SGHTS and CDR2 YDEGEE. The ends lost 0 bases at V and 7 bases at J; junction bases unmatched: 9. The CDR3 loop spans 17 amino acids. The CDR3 nucleotides are TGTGCCAGCAGCTTGGCCAGCGGGGGGGCCGTCAGCGGGGAGCTGTTTTTT. This gives the protein CASSLASGGAVSGELFF.

This clonotype was recorded many times. The V gene is TRBV27, the J gene TRBJ2-5; 8 positions match TRBD1. Germline-derived CDR1 and CDR2 are MNHEY and SMNVEV (reference sequence). The CDR3 consists of 18 residues. The V and J ends lost 1 base and 5 bases, in that order; junction bases with no gene match: 15. CDR3 protein: CASSLYGGRTGRGETQYF. The CDR3 region has the DNA TGTGCCAGCAGTTTATATGGGGGCCGGACAGGGCGCGGGGAGACCCAGTACTTC.

This clonotype was counted between two and nine times. This chain uses TRBV5-4 with TRBJ2-3, with TRBD2 identical over 12 bases. Germline-derived CDR1 and CDR2 are SGHNT and YYREEE (reference sequence). This CDR3 comprises 16 residues. V dropped 4 bases and J dropped 5; count of bases not matched to a gene: 8. CDR3 protein: CASSQLLAGGQDTQYF. For the CDR3, the DNA is TGTGCCAGCAGCCAACTCCTAGCGGGAGGGCAAGATACGCAGTATTTT.

This clonotype was seen ten or more times. The rearrangement uses TRBV20-1 and TRBJ1-4, with 8 bases lining up with TRBD1. This CDR3 region has 16 residues. CDR1 and CDR2 (germline): DFQATT, SNEGSKA (reference sequence). V lost 3 bases, J lost 8 bases, and 14 bases stayed unmatched. In DNA, the CDR3 is TGCAGTGCTAGCCCCTTTATCTCGGGACAGGAGGAAAAACTGTTTTTT. The encoded protein is CSASPFISGQEEKLFF.

By share, this clonotype counts as medium-sized. This chain uses TRBV12-3 or TRBV12-4 with TRBJ1-1; TRBD1 matches 8 bases. The junction had 20 bases not matched to a gene; V was cut back by 7 bases and J by 7 bases. This CDR3 is built from 17 residues. The CDR3 nucleotides read TGTGCCAGCACGCCGGACAGGGACCCATACGCCGTAGATGAAGCTTTCTTT. Translating gives CASTPDRDPYAVDEAFF.

This clonotype showed up many times. The chain uses TRBV12-3 or TRBV12-4 and TRBJ1-1; possible D gene TRBD1, 5 bases. This CDR3 contains 15 residues. The V and J ends lost 5 bases and 4 bases respectively, with 17 bases between them. The CDR3 sequence is CASSATVGGFTEAFF. The CDR3 nucleotides are TGTGCCAGCAGTGCCACGGTCGGGGGGTTCACTGAAGCTTTCTTT.

This clonotype has a count of ten or more. The genes are TRBV19 and TRBJ1-5; TRBD1 agrees at 9 bases. CDR1 is LNHDA, CDR2 SQIVND, per germline (reference sequence). CDR3 length: 16 amino acids. J gave up 2 bases and V 4 bases, and 6 bases lay outside the gene matches. In nucleotides, the CDR3 is TGTGCCAGTAGTACAGGACAGGGGTGGGGCAATCAGCCCCAGCATTTT. Its protein product is CASSTGQGWGNQPQHF.

This clonotype was detected ten times or more. The chain uses TRBV6-2 or TRBV6-3 and TRBJ2-7; possibly TRBD2 for D (6 bases). CDR1 and CDR2 from the germline V gene are MNHEY and SVGEGT. The CDR3 loop spans 13 amino acids. Trimming took 5 bases from V and 3 from J, leaving 11 bases between them. CDR3 protein: CASSRDWGYEQYF. Here the CDR3 DNA reads TGTGCCAGCAGTCGGGACTGGGGCTACGAGCAGTACTTC.

This clonotype appeared many times. J is TRBJ2-1 and V is TRBV12-3 or TRBV12-4, with D perhaps matching TRBD1 (5 bases). The ends were cut back, 3 bases at V and 1 base at J, with 25 bases in the middle. The CDR3 runs 20 residues. CDR3 sequence reads: CASSFRGLGSLQGSYNEQFF. In DNA, the CDR3 is TGTGCCAGCAGTTTTAGGGGTCTAGGGTCCCTCCAAGGATCCTACAATGAGCAGTTCTTC.

This clonotype was detected ten times or more. CDR3 nucleotide sequence: TGTGCCAGCAGTTCCCGGGACAGGGAAGAGCAGTACTTC. Amino acids: CASSSRDREEQYF. V gene TRBV27 combines with J gene TRBJ2-7; TRBD1 matches 9 bases. The CDR3 contains 13 residues. J lost 7 bases, V lost 4 bases, and 5 bases had no gene match. Per the germline V gene, CDR1 is MNHEY and CDR2 is SMNVEV (reference sequence).

This clonotype came up many times. This chain uses TRBV20-1 with TRBJ2-3, with a weak D call TRBD2 (6 bases). Trimming cost V 1 base and J 2 bases, with 10 bases left between them. The CDR3 runs to 14 residues. Germline V CDR1 and CDR2: DFQATT, SNEGSKA (reference sequence). As DNA, the CDR3 is TGCAGTGCTAGAGGGACTATCCACACAGATACGCAGTATTTT. Its protein is CSARGTIHTDTQYF.

This clonotype occurred many times. The chain joins TRBV5-5 to TRBJ2-7; no firm D call. CDR3 length equals 15 residues. Deletions cut 4 bases from V and 1 base from J, with 15 bases between. CDR1 SGHKS and CDR2 YYEKEE come from the germline V gene (reference sequence). In DNA form, the CDR3 reads TGTGCCAGCAGCCCAGGATTTGGGGTTTCCTACGAGCAGTACTTC. This translates into CASSPGFGVSYEQYF.

This clonotype was detected many times. This rearrangement joins TRBV12-3 or TRBV12-4 to TRBJ2-1; D unclear. The V and J ends lost 6 bases and 2 bases respectively, with 14 bases between them. The CDR3 totals 15 residues. The CDR3 here is CASSDQLTAYNEQFF. As DNA, the CDR3 is TGTGCCAGCAGCGACCAGTTAACCGCCTACAATGAGCAGTTCTTC.

This clonotype appeared many times. The chain is built from TRBV12-3 or TRBV12-4 and TRBJ2-7; 10 bases line up with TRBD1. The CDR3 covers 15 residues. J gave up 2 bases and V 6 bases, and 7 bases lay outside the gene matches. The DNA of the CDR3 is TGTGCCAGCAGGGCCGGGACAGGGGATACCTACGAGCAGTACTTC. Translated: CASRAGTGDTYEQYF.

In this sample, this clonotype turned up a few times. The chain links TRBV4-3 to TRBJ1-2, with D possibly TRBD1 on 6 matching bases. Per germline, CDR1 LGHNA and CDR2 YSLEER. This CDR3 is built from 19 residues. The V end was cut by 0 bases, the J end by 0 bases, with 20 bases between. The CDR3, as DNA: TGCGCCAGCAGCCAAGAGTGGGTGAGGGGGGCATCAGCTAACTATGGCTACACCTTC. Residues: CASSQEWVRGASANYGYTF.

This clonotype was found many times. The genes are TRBV5-1 and TRBJ1-1, with TRBD1 matching over 8 bases. The CDR3 extends over 14 amino acids. V shed 4 bases and J 3 bases; nucleotides not matched to a gene: 5. CDR1 and CDR2 from the germline V gene are SGHRS and YFSETQ. CDR3 protein: CASSGGTGDTEAFF. DNA of the CDR3: TGCGCCAGCAGCGGGGGGACAGGAGACACTGAAGCTTTCTTT. Together with reference TRBV5-1 and TRBJ1-1, the CDR3 gives the full variable domain: KAGVTQTPRYLIKTRGQQVTLSCSPISGHRSVSWYQQTPGQGLQFLFEYFSETQRNKGNFPGRFSGRQFSNSRSEMNVSTLELGDSALYLCASSGGTGDTEAFFGQGTRLTVV.

A remark on this clonotype: This may be a read error: a much more frequent sequence differs by one nucleotide. The V call is TRBV5-1, the J call TRBJ2-2; 11 nucleotides agree with TRBD2. V was pared by 0 bases and J by 4 bases, with 5 bases of the junction left unmatched. There are 17 residues in the CDR3. CDR1 is SGHRS, CDR2 YFSETQ, per germline. In DNA form, the CDR3 reads TGCGCCAGCAGCTTGGACAGACTAGCGGGGAGCACCGGGGAGCTGTTTTTT. Translated, it gives CASSLDRLAGSTGELFF.

Ten or more counts support this clonotype. The chain uses TRBV5-1 and TRBJ2-1; TRBD2 aligns across 7 bases. The CDR3 runs 15 residues. V lost 4 bases and J lost 3; bases outside the gene matches: 7. Germline CDR1 SGHRS, CDR2 YFSETQ. CDR3 bases: TGCGCCAGCAGCCCCCCTACTAGCGACTACAATGAGCAGTTCTTC. It is translated as CASSPPTSDYNEQFF.

There are many counts of this clonotype. CDR3 DNA sequence: TGTGCCATCCGGACTAGCGGGAGGGGTGAAGAGACCCAGTACTTC. It is translated as CAIRTSGRGEETQYF. This chain connects TRBV10-3 to TRBJ2-5, with 15 positions matching TRBD2. The CDR3 has 15 residues. Germline CDR1 reads ENHRY; CDR2 reads SYGVKD. The ends lost 8 bases at V and 3 bases at J; junction bases unmatched: 4.

Comments on this clonotype: This may stem from a read error, because a much larger clone lies one nucleotide away. The chain carries TRBV12-3 or TRBV12-4 and TRBJ2-1; the D is unclear. The CDR3 extends over 14 amino acids. CDR3 coding DNA: TGTGCCAGCAATTTAGCAGTTACACGCAATGAGCAGTTCTTC. Its translation: CASNLAVTRNEQFF.

Worth noting for this clonotype: This clone may be a read error of a much larger clone one base away. No conserved phenylalanine or tryptophan ends this CDR3, so it is likely a read error. The chain's CDR3 is CASRQGALTGELFL. The CDR3, as DNA: TGTGCCAGCCGACAGGGGGCACTTACCGGGGAGCTGTTTCTT. The gene calls are TRBV12-3 or TRBV12-4 and TRBJ2-2, with 10 bases aligning to TRBD1. J gave up 5 bases and V 8 bases, and 5 bases lay outside the gene matches. The CDR3 covers 14 residues.

This clonotype was found many times. The chain carries TRBV7-8 and TRBJ2-5; 10 bases fit TRBD2. Per the germline V gene, CDR1 is SGHVS and CDR2 is FQNEAQ. V gave up 5 bases and J gave up 4 bases; unmatched junction bases: 4. The CDR3 consists of 14 residues. The CDR3 coding sequence is TGTGCCAGCAGCCCCATAGCGGGGGGAGAGACCCAGTACTTC. Translated, it gives CASSPIAGGETQYF. Using reference TRBV7-8 and TRBJ2-5 for the parts outside the CDR3, the full variable domain is GAGVSQSPRYKVAKRGQDVALRCDPISGHVSLFWYQQALGQGPEFLTYFQNEAQLDKSGLPSDRFFAERPEGSVSTLKIQRTQQEDSAVYLCASSPIAGGETQYFGPGTRLLVL.

This clonotype was recorded at least ten times. The chain recombines TRBV15 with TRBJ2-4; the D is unclear. V was pared by 6 bases and J by 2 bases, with 14 bases between. Germline CDR1 and CDR2: LNHNV and YYDKDF (reference sequence). This CDR3 is built from 15 residues. CDR3 residues: CATRNLPKTKNIQYF. Written as DNA, the CDR3 is TGTGCCACCAGGAATTTACCAAAGACCAAAAACATTCAGTACTTC. Using reference TRBV15 and TRBJ2-4 for the parts outside the CDR3, the full variable domain is DAMVIQNPRYQVTQFGKPVTLSCSQTLNHNVMYWYQQKSSQAPKLLFHYYDKDFNNEADTPDNFQSRRPNTSFCFLDIRSPGLGDTAMYLCATRNLPKTKNIQYFGAGTRLSVL.

This clonotype has a count of ten or more. The J gene is TRBJ1-1, the V gene TRBV7-6; weak D call: TRBD1 (6 bases). This CDR3 has 15 amino acids. Germline CDR1 SGHVS, CDR2 FNYEAQ. The ends were cut back, 3 bases at V and 4 bases at J, with 15 bases in the middle. CDR3 in amino acids: CASSLTTGWATEAFF. The CDR3 DNA sequence: TGTGCCAGCAGCTTGACCACAGGGTGGGCCACTGAAGCTTTCTTT.

This clonotype showed up just a few times. The rearrangement uses TRBV15 and TRBJ1-1, with 11 bases lining up with TRBD1. J gave up 6 bases and V 1 base, and 7 bases lay outside the gene matches. Germline loops: CDR1 LNHNV, CDR2 YYDKDF (reference sequence). CDR3 length equals 16 residues. The CDR3 DNA reads TGTGCCACCAGCAGAGCCACCGGGACAGGGGGGGCTGAAGCTTTCTTT. Amino acids: CATSRATGTGGAEAFF.

This clonotype showed up many times. V is TRBV5-1 and J is TRBJ2-1, with TRBD2 matching over 14 bases. The junction had 7 bases not matched to a gene; V was cut back by 4 bases and J by 10 bases. This CDR3 is 15 amino acids long. Germline values: CDR1 SGHRS, CDR2 YFSETQ. The CDR3, as DNA: TGCGCCAGCAGCCACCGGGGACTAGCGGGAGTGGAGCAGTTCTTC. Protein product: CASSHRGLAGVEQFF.

In its sample, this clonotype was seen many times. An end of the junction does not agree with germline; a read error may underlie this. This chain connects TRBV29-1 to TRBJ2-5; D is undetermined. CDR1 is SQVTM and CDR2 is ANQGSEA in the germline V gene. The CDR3 loop spans 11 amino acids. The CDR3 is CSVEVSETQYF. CDR3 in DNA: TGCAGCGTGGAAGTTAGCGAGACCCAGTACTTC. The full variable domain, rest sourced from reference TRBV29-1 and TRBJ2-5, is SAVISQKPSRDICQRGTSLTIQCQVDSQVTMMFWYRQQPGQSLTLIATANQGSEATYESGFVIDKFPISRPNLTFSTLTVSNMSPEDSSIYLCSVEVSETQYFGPGTRLLVL.

This clonotype came up a few times. The rearrangement links TRBV11-2 to TRBJ2-4; possibly TRBD1 for D (5 bases). CDR3 length: 13 residues. The germline V and J ends were trimmed by 0 bases and 15 bases, with 15 bases remaining between them. Germline loops: CDR1 SGHAT, CDR2 FQNNGV. This CDR3 reads CASSLDQVGLRYF. The CDR3 DNA reads as TGTGCCAGCAGCTTAGATCAGGTGGGGCTACGGTACTTC.

V is TRBV24-1 and J is TRBJ2-1; a weak D match, TRBD1 (6 bases). The V gene's germline CDR1 is KGHDR and CDR2 SFDVKD. V was clipped by 9 bases and J by 4 bases, with 12 bases between them. The CDR3 runs 13 residues. This CDR3 reads CATGQTIYNEQFF. The CDR3 DNA follows: TGTGCCACCGGACAGACAATTTACAATGAGCAGTTCTTC.

Only a few counts were recorded for this clonotype. This sequence joins TRBV20-1 and TRBJ1-5; the match to TRBD1 covers 10 bases. CDR1 DFQATT and CDR2 SNEGSKA come from the germline V gene (reference sequence). The CDR3 is 18 residues long. After removal of 6 bases from V and 2 bases from J, the junction contained 16 bases not matched to a gene. The CDR3 region is CSARTGTGAIGGNQPQHF. The CDR3 coding sequence is TGCAGTGCCCGTACCGGGACAGGGGCGATAGGGGGCAATCAGCCCCAGCATTTT.

This clonotype was recorded many times. V gene TRBV10-2 combines with J gene TRBJ2-1; D gene unclear. Germline V lookup: CDR1 WSHSY, CDR2 SAAADI. Trimming removed 7 bases at V and 2 bases at J, with 9 bases between. The CDR3 extends over 13 amino acids. CDR3 residues: CASTWQPYNEQFF. In DNA, the CDR3 is TGCGCCAGCACGTGGCAGCCCTACAATGAGCAGTTCTTC.